The T cell receptor beta chain described here comes from a study of persistence of HIV-infected CD4 T cells. As regards this clone: Its antigen is unknown.

Germline values: CDR1 SGHRS, CDR2 YFSETQ. The CDR3 extends over 18 amino acids. Trimming removed 1 base from V and 1 base from J; junction bases left unmatched: 4. General study points: Compared with CD3/CD28-stimulated cells, CMV- and Gag-responding cells showed lower TCRbeta richness.

Lysates of CMV-infected fibroblasts at 10 ug/mL stimulated these cells. CD4+ T cells upregulating both CD40 ligand and CD69 were sorted as responding cells. Undetectable plasma HIV-1 RNA below 50 copies/mL lasted at least 4 years. This was the immunoSEQ version 4 assay in survey mode. Libraries were prepared by immunoSEQ multiplex PCR; TCRdb keeps only in-frame clonotypes and omits some of them. The sample contains 5,500 to 8,500 clones, approximately 81% of which appear only once. V usage is TRBV5-1 and J usage is TRBJ2-5; TRBD2 matches 16 bases. The sequenced sample was CD4+ T cells sorted from PBMCs after approximately 20-hour stimulation, obtained from a patient who received antiretroviral therapy. This TCR derives from an adult woman with HIV who was CMV-seropositive. CDR3 DNA: TGCGCCAGCAGCTTGATGGGACTAGCGGGGGGGTTCCAAGAGACCCAGTACTTC. Translation: CASSLMGLAGGFQETQYF.